This passage covers 7 T cell receptor beta chains from one sample sequenced in a study of CD8 T cells in Susac syndrome. When the RNA was reverse transcribed, random hexamers were used with an input of 0.5 to 1 ug. Each CDR3 protein gets one entry after TCRdb re-called the immunoSEQ multiplex PCR reads with MiXCR. Of around 56,000 distinct CDR3 sequences detected, about 92% appear once; the ten largest clones hold nearly 0.2%. Sequencing was carried out using CD8+ T cells from PBMCs. The receptors stem from a human donor in good health.

DNA of the CDR3: TGTGCCATCAGTGAAATTGGCTACGAGCAGTACTTC. Translation: CAISEIGYEQYF. The V call is TRBV10-3, the J call TRBJ2-7, with D unclear. This CDR3 region has 12 residues. Trimming shortened V by 3 bases and J by 3 bases, and 6 bases separated the two germline ends. Germline V gives CDR1 ENHRY, CDR2 SYGVKD.

The V gene is TRBV7-6, the J gene TRBJ2-3, with D uncertain. CDR3 length: 14 residues. Germline V lookup: CDR1 SGHVS, CDR2 FNYEAQ. Trimming took off 5 bases at V and 2 bases at J, with 11 bases between the two ends. The CDR3 loop is CASSRSGSTDTQYF. The CDR3 bases are TGTGCCAGCAGCCGGTCGGGCTCCACAGATACGCAGTATTTT.

This rearrangement joins TRBV7-8 to TRBJ2-3; no definite D call. The germline V gene encodes CDR1 SGHVS and CDR2 FQNEAQ. CDR3 length equals 12 residues. Trimming left V 1 base short and J 2 bases short, with 1 base between. CDR3 sequence: CASSLDTDTQYF. As DNA, the CDR3 is TGTGCCAGCAGCTTAGACACAGATACGCAGTATTTT.

The V gene is TRBV6-5, the J gene TRBJ1-3; D is undetermined. This CDR3 contains 13 residues. Germline loops: CDR1 MNHEY, CDR2 SVGAGI. Trimming cost V 4 bases and J 2 bases, with 6 bases left between them. The CDR3 loop reads CASSSPPGNTIYF. Here the CDR3 DNA reads TGTGCCAGCAGTTCCCCCCCTGGAAACACCATATATTTT.

The rearrangement joins TRBV29-1 to TRBJ2-5, with D tentatively TRBD2 (5 bases). The CDR3 consists of 15 residues. Trimming left V 7 bases short and J 5 bases short, with 23 bases between. Germline CDR1 reads SQVTM; CDR2 reads ANQGSEA. The CDR3: CSANIPWGERETQYF. The CDR3 region has the DNA TGCAGCGCAAACATCCCCTGGGGTGAGCGGGAGACCCAGTACTTC.

The CDR3 sequence is CASSSGTSGGGEQFF. The CDR3 nucleotides are TGTGCCAGCAGCTCCGGGACTAGCGGGGGGGGCGAGCAGTTCTTC. The V gene is TRBV7-2, the J gene TRBJ2-1; 16 nucleotides agree with TRBD2. The CDR3 runs 15 residues. V shed 4 bases and J 10 bases; nucleotides not matched to a gene: 4. Germline-derived CDR1 and CDR2 are SGHTA and FQGNSA.

V gene TRBV19 combines with J gene TRBJ1-6; TRBD1 agrees at 7 bases. Germline V gene lookup returns CDR1 LNHDA and CDR2 SQIVND (reference sequence). With V trimmed by 8 bases and J by 12 bases, 10 bases remained unmatched. CDR3 length: 13 amino acids. The CDR3 sequence is CASGTEASGPLHF. For the CDR3, the DNA is TGTGCCAGTGGGACAGAGGCAAGTGGACCCCTCCACTTT.